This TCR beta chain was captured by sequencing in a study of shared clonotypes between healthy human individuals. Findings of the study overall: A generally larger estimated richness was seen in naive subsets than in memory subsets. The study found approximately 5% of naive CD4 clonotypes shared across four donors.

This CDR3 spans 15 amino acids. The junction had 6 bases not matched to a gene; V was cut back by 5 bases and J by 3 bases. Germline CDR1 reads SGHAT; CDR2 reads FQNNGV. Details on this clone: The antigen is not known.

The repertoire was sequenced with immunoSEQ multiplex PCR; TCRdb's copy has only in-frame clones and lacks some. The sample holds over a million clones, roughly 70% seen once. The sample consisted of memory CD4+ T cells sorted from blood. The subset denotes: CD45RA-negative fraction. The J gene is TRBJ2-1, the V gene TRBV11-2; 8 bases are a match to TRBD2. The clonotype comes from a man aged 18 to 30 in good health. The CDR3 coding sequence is TGTGCCAGCAGCCGAAGCGGGGGCAGCTACAATGAGCAGTTCTTC. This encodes CASSRSGGSYNEQFF.